This TCR beta chain appears in the sequencing data of a study of shared clonotypes between healthy human individuals (TCRdb year 2020). For context, the study as a whole: The cohort included three men and a couple of women between 18 and 49 years of age. For each donor, three plates each were used for CD4 naive and CD4 memory, two plates were used for CD8 naive, and one plate was used for CD8 memory. Each donor's leukapheresis produced roughly between about 0.9 and 9.5 billion PBMCs. To increase sequencing depth and limit assay-specific biases, different laboratories used diverse techniques to prepare libraries and sequence TCR repertoires. The study deeply sequenced blood TCR repertoires of five healthy adults to estimate repertoire size and the extent of clonotype sharing between individuals. Points the paper makes about the study in general: Higher generation probabilities were observed for clonotypes shared by all four sorted-subset donors than for non-shared clonotypes. Even with the large sequencing depth, rarefaction of the sorted-subset datasets indicated that sequencing was incomplete. Sampling was restricted to blood, and TCR repertoires in tissues likely differ from the TCR repertoires found in blood. Pairwise subsampling led to the expectation that sequencing depth would affect the degree of clonotype sharing among donors. The small number of donors limited the genetic and exposure-history diversity represented. When several donors were compared, the shared fraction of clonotypes was about 5% for naive CD4, less than 4% for naive CD8, 2% to 2.5% for memory CD4, and about 0.36% for memory CD8. Naive subsets generally had larger estimated clonotype richness than memory subsets.

Concerning this clone itself: It has no known antigen specificity. It has no much larger one-base neighbor in the sample; base qualities were not kept.

Healthy HIV-negative adults with no recently reported acute infections or vaccinations were included as donors. All donors were Caucasian adults living in Nashville, Tennessee, USA. CD4+ T cells were enriched by magnetic negative selection; naive cells were then positively selected on CD45RA, and the negative fraction formed the memory subset. After blood collection by leukapheresis, PBMCs were isolated using Ficoll-Histopaque density gradient centrifugation and then cryopreserved in the vapor phase of liquid nitrogen. Analytical flow cytometry was used to check the purity and quantity of every magnetically sorted T cell population. Each sorted fraction had its genomic DNA isolated and then quantified by UV absorbance on a Nanodrop 2000c. TCR CDR3 regions were amplified from genomic DNA by multiplex PCR using the deep immunoSEQ assay. Extracted genomic DNA from each cell subset was distributed evenly across all wells of several immunoSEQ 96-well plates, and each plate was treated as a replicate. For sorted subsets, each replicate PCR was loaded with 200 ng genomic DNA, equivalent to roughly 30,000 T cell genomes. Purified libraries were quantified with a Qubit 3.0 fluorometer, sized on a Bioanalyzer 2100, and re-quantified with the KAPA Library Quantification kit. Each immunoSEQ 96-well plate was sequenced on its own single-read 150-cycle Illumina NextSeq 550 flow cell. The published analysis was carried out like this. Because the immunoSEQ output included only junctional sequences and no quality scores, the filtering could not be the same as the filtering used for full-length reads. Sequences were annotated with PyIR, a Python wrapper for IgBLAST v1.9, using IMGT germline references to assign V/J genes and CDR3. Reads with weak V/J assignments (E-value above 1e-6), missing CDR3, stop codons, out-of-frame junctions, or ambiguous translated residues were removed. V3J clonotypes were defined by identical inferred V gene, J gene, and CDR3 amino acid sequence. To compute the percentage overlap between repertoires, the number of shared unique clonotypes was divided by the size of the smaller repertoire. Three approaches were used to assess repertoire richness: RTK rarefaction, the Chao1 estimator, and Recon v2.1 estimates of unobserved clonotypes. OLGA was used to compute generation probabilities for all TCRbeta clonotypes that the gDNA method yielded from a handful of donors. Drawn from immuneACCESS, this table holds only the in-frame rearrangements with V and J called that TCRdb kept. Clones are partly lost; checked studies trace under half to an unresolved V gene and leave the rest unexplained. The DNA gave D and trimming, while V, J and clone size come from that table. The sample contains a few million clones, around nine tenths of them found a single time. The top ten clonotypes cover over 0.12% of the sample.

CDR1 and CDR2 are read off the germline V gene (reference sequence) as MNHNY and SVGAGI. The CDR3 spans 16 residues, from the cysteine through the phenylalanine. Only the CDR3 part of the read is kept: 48 bases, read in frame from the first base. Trimming takes 5 bases off V and 0 bases off J; junction bases not matched to a gene: 7. This receptor was obtained from a man aged 18 to 30 in good health. Here the chain combines TRBV6-6 and TRBJ1-3, with 7 bases matching TRBD1. What was sequenced was naive CD4+ T cells sorted from blood. The intended sense of this specimen's cell subset or site label: CD45RA+ positively selected. For the CDR3, the sequence is CASSNGQANSGNTIYF. The DNA sequence is given as TGTGCCAGCAGTAATGGACAGGCCAACTCTGGAAACACCATATATTTT.